These 12 T cell receptor beta chains originate from one sample sequenced in a study of radiation and T cells in renal cell carcinoma. Sequencing used immunoSEQ multiplex PCR; TCRdb keeps in-frame clones, though not all of them. This table holds approximately 16,000 clones, about 56% found once. Treatment in this sample: treatment-naive control, cytoreductive nephrectomy. The specimen was tumor tissue, collected from a patient whose treatment was nephrectomy without radiotherapy. The receptor source for this set is a man aged 50 or older with renal cell carcinoma.

This clone qualifies as medium-sized. The chain recombines TRBV6-1 with TRBJ2-3; 11 bases map to TRBD2. The junction had 9 bases not matched to a gene; V was cut back by 1 base and J by 6 bases. This CDR3 is 17 amino acids long. Germline V gives CDR1 MNHNS, CDR2 SASEGT. CDR3 residues: CASSEGVLAGDGDTQYF. The CDR3 DNA reads TGTGCCAGCAGTGAAGGAGTACTAGCGGGAGATGGGGATACGCAGTATTTT.

The chain recombines TRBV4-1 with TRBJ1-1; no definite D call. This CDR3 has 14 amino acids. Trimming removed 3 bases from V and 0 bases from J, with 8 bases in between. The germline gives CDR1 MGHRA, CDR2 YSYEKL. CDR3 DNA: TGCGCCAGCAGCCATCCAAACATGAACACTGAAGCTTTCTTT. It codes for CASSHPNMNTEAFF.

V is TRBV6-1 and J is TRBJ2-7; the D call may be TRBD1 or TRBD2 (5 bases each). Germline CDR1 reads MNHNS; CDR2 reads SASEGT. The V end was cut by 2 bases, the J end by 2 bases, with 16 bases between. This CDR3 region has 16 residues. This CDR3 is CASSEPFRDGAYEQYF. The CDR3 coding sequence is TGTGCCAGCAGTGAACCATTCCGGGACGGTGCCTACGAGCAGTACTTC.

This clone is large by share. V gene TRBV5-4 combines with J gene TRBJ2-6; 9 bases agree with TRBD1. This CDR3 region has 17 residues. Germline CDR1 is SGHNT and CDR2 is YYREEE (reference sequence). Losses at the gene ends were 3 bases for V and 2 bases for J; bases not matched to a gene: 6. For the CDR3, the DNA is TGTGCCAGCAGCTCCAAAACAGGGGGCGCTGGGGCCAACGTCCTGACTTTC. Translated, it gives CASSSKTGGAGANVLTF.

This clone was detected only once. This chain uses TRBV27 with TRBJ1-5, with TRBD1 identical over 7 bases. The germline V gene has CDR1 MNHEY and CDR2 SMNVEV (reference sequence). The junction had 13 bases not matched to a gene; V was cut back by 5 bases and J by 0 bases. This CDR3 has 18 residues. CDR3 sequence reads: CASSTTGDEKYSNQPQHF. Here the CDR3 DNA reads TGTGCCAGCAGTACAACAGGGGATGAGAAGTATAGCAATCAGCCCCAGCATTTT.

This chain joins TRBV4-2 and TRBJ2-1, with 7 nucleotides matching TRBD2. The CDR3 covers 16 residues. After removal of 0 bases from V and 4 bases from J, the junction contained 6 bases not matched to a gene. The V gene's germline CDR1 is LGHNA and CDR2 YNFKEQ. CDR3 loop: CASSQERGGAYNEQFF. DNA of the CDR3: TGTGCCAGCAGCCAAGAACGCGGGGGAGCTTACAATGAGCAGTTCTTC.

The chain joins TRBV29-1 to TRBJ2-7; a possible D gene is TRBD1 (5 bases). This CDR3 contains 12 residues. V lost 6 bases and J lost 2, with 11 bases in between. From germline, CDR1 is SQVTM and CDR2 ANQGSEA. This chain's CDR3 is CSVPVGPYEQYF. The CDR3 DNA reads as TGCAGCGTCCCGGTGGGGCCCTACGAGCAGTACTTC.

The V gene is TRBV7-9, the J gene TRBJ2-7; D gene uncertain. The germline V gene encodes CDR1 SEHNR and CDR2 FQNEAQ (reference sequence). The CDR3 sequence is 14 residues long. V shed 0 bases and J shed 2 bases, with 8 bases lying between them. The CDR3 is CASSLAERPYEQYF. The CDR3, as DNA: TGTGCCAGCAGCTTAGCTGAGAGACCCTACGAGCAGTACTTC.

This chain joins TRBV30 and TRBJ2-3; 9 nucleotides match TRBD2. Germline loops: CDR1 GTSNPN, CDR2 SVGIG (reference sequence). The CDR3 is 15 residues long. CDR3 sequence (DNA): TGTGGCCTAGGTGCTAGCGGGGTTAGCACAGATACGCAGTATTTT. This encodes CGLGASGVSTDTQYF.

The chain carries TRBV7-2 and TRBJ2-3; the match to TRBD2 covers 12 bases. Trimming removed 5 bases from V and 2 bases from J; junction bases left unmatched: 5. Per germline, CDR1 SGHTA and CDR2 FQGNSA. The CDR3 totals 16 residues. The CDR3 DNA reads TGTGCCAGCAGCCCCGGGACTAGCGGGTTCACAGATACGCAGTATTTT. Protein sequence: CASSPGTSGFTDTQYF.

This clone was found a few times. This chain uses TRBV30 with TRBJ1-5; D is undetermined. Germline CDR1 GTSNPN, CDR2 SVGIG (reference sequence). Trimming took off 0 bases at V and 6 bases at J, with 21 bases between the two ends. The CDR3 has 17 amino acids. The CDR3 DNA is TGTGCCTGGAGTGTATCCAAAAGACGCGGCTTTGTTCAGCCCCAGCATTTT. Its protein product is CAWSVSKRRGFVQPQHF.

The gene calls are TRBV19 and TRBJ2-1; 10 nucleotides match TRBD2. This CDR3 comprises 17 residues. Germline V gene lookup returns CDR1 LNHDA and CDR2 SQIVND (reference sequence). Trimming at V came to 4 bases and at J to 8 bases, leaving 14 bases not matched to a gene. Here the CDR3 reads CASSKEAGGPFHYEQFF. The CDR3 DNA is TGTGCCAGTAGTAAAGAAGCGGGGGGGCCATTCCACTATGAGCAGTTCTTC. Full variable domain (rest looked up from reference TRBV19 and TRBJ2-1): DGGITQSPKYLFRKEGQNVTLSCEQNLNHDAMYWYRQDPGQGLRLIYYSQIVNDFQKGDIAEGYSVSREKKESFPLTVTSAQKNPTAFYLCASSKEAGGPFHYEQFFGPGTRLTVL.